The TCR beta chain under discussion was sequenced for a study of response to subunit inactivated influenza vaccine. V lost 6 bases and J 1 base, leaving 18 bases between the germline ends. CDR3 length: 15 residues. Looked up from germline, CDR1 is SQVTM and CDR2 is ANQGSEA. TCRdb processed the RT-PCR reads anew with MiXCR; each CDR3 protein has one entry. The table has about 580,000 distinct CDR3 sequences, less than 15% seen once. This specimen was PBMCs from blood, taken about 13 days after vaccination. The source is a man aged 50 or older who received an inactivated influenza vaccine. This chain links TRBV29-1 with TRBJ1-1; D is perhaps TRBD1 (5 bases). The CDR3: CSVPLTGRPNTEAFF. DNA for the CDR3: TGCAGCGTCCCTCTAACGGGACGGCCGAACACTGAAGCTTTCTTT.